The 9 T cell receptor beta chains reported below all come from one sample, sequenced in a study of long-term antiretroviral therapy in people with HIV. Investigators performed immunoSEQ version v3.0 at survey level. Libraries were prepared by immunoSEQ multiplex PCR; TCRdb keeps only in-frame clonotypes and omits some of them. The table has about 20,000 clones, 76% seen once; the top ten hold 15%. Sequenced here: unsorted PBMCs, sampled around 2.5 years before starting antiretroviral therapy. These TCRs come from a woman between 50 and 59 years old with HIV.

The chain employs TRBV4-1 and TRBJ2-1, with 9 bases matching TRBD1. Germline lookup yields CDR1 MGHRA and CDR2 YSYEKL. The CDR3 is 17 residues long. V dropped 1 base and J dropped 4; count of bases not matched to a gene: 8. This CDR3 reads CASSQVVFGQGYNEQFF. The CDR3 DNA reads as TGCGCCAGCAGCCAAGTGGTATTCGGACAGGGGTACAATGAGCAGTTCTTC.

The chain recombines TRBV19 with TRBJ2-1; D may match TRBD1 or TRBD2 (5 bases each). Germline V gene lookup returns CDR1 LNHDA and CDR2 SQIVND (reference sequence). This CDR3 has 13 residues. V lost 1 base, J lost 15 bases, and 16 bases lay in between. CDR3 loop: CASSIVGRPGRFF. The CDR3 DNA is TGTGCCAGTAGTATAGTAGGACGTCCGGGGCGGTTCTTC. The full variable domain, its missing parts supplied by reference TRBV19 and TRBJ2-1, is DGGITQSPKYLFRKEGQNVTLSCEQNLNHDAMYWYRQDPGQGLRLIYYSQIVNDFQKGDIAEGYSVSREKKESFPLTVTSAQKNPTAFYLCASSIVGRPGRFFGPGTRLTVL.

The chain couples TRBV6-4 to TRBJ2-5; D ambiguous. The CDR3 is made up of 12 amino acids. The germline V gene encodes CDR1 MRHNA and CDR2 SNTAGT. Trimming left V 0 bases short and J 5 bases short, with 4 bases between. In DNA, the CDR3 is TGTGCCAGCAGTGACTCTCGGGAGACCCAGTACTTC. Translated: CASSDSRETQYF.

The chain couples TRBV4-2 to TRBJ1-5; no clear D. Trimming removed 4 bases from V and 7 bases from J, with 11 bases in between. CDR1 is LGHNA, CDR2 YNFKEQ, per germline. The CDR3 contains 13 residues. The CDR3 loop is CASSREVNQPQHF. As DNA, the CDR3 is TGTGCCAGCAGCCGCGAGGTAAACCAGCCCCAGCATTTT.

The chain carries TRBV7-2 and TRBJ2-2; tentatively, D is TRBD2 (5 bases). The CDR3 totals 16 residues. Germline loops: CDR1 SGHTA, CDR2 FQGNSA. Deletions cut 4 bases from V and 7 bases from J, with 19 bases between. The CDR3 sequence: CASSSDRRLRVGELFF. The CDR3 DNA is TGTGCCAGCAGCTCGGATCGTAGGCTGAGGGTCGGGGAGCTGTTTTTT.

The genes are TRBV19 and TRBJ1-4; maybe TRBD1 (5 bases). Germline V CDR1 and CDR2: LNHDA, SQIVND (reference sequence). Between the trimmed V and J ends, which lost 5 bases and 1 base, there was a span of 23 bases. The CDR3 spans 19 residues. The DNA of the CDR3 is TGTGCCAGTAGTTTAGGTAAACCGGGACCTGGAGGAACTAATGAAAAACTGTTTTTT. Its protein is CASSLGKPGPGGTNEKLFF.

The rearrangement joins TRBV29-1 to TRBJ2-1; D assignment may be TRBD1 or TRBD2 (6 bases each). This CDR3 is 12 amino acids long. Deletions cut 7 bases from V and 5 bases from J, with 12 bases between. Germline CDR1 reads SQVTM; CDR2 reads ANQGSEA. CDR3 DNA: TGCAGCGGACGGAGGGGGAACAATGAGCAGTTCTTC. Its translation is CSGRRGNNEQFF.

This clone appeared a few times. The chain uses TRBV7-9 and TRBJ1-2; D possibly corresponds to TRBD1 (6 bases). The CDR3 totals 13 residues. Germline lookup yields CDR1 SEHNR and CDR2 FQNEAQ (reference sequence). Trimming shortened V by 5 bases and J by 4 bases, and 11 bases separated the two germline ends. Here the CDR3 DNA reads TGTGCCAGCAGCGAGGACAGCAGCTATGGCTACACCTTC. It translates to CASSEDSSYGYTF.

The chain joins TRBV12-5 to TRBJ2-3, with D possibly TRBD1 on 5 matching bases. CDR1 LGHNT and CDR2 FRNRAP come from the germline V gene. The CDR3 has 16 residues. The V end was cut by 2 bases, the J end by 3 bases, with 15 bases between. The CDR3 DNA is TGTGCTAGTGGTTTGCGGTTCCAGGGTGAGACAGATACGCAGTATTTT. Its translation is CASGLRFQGETDTQYF.